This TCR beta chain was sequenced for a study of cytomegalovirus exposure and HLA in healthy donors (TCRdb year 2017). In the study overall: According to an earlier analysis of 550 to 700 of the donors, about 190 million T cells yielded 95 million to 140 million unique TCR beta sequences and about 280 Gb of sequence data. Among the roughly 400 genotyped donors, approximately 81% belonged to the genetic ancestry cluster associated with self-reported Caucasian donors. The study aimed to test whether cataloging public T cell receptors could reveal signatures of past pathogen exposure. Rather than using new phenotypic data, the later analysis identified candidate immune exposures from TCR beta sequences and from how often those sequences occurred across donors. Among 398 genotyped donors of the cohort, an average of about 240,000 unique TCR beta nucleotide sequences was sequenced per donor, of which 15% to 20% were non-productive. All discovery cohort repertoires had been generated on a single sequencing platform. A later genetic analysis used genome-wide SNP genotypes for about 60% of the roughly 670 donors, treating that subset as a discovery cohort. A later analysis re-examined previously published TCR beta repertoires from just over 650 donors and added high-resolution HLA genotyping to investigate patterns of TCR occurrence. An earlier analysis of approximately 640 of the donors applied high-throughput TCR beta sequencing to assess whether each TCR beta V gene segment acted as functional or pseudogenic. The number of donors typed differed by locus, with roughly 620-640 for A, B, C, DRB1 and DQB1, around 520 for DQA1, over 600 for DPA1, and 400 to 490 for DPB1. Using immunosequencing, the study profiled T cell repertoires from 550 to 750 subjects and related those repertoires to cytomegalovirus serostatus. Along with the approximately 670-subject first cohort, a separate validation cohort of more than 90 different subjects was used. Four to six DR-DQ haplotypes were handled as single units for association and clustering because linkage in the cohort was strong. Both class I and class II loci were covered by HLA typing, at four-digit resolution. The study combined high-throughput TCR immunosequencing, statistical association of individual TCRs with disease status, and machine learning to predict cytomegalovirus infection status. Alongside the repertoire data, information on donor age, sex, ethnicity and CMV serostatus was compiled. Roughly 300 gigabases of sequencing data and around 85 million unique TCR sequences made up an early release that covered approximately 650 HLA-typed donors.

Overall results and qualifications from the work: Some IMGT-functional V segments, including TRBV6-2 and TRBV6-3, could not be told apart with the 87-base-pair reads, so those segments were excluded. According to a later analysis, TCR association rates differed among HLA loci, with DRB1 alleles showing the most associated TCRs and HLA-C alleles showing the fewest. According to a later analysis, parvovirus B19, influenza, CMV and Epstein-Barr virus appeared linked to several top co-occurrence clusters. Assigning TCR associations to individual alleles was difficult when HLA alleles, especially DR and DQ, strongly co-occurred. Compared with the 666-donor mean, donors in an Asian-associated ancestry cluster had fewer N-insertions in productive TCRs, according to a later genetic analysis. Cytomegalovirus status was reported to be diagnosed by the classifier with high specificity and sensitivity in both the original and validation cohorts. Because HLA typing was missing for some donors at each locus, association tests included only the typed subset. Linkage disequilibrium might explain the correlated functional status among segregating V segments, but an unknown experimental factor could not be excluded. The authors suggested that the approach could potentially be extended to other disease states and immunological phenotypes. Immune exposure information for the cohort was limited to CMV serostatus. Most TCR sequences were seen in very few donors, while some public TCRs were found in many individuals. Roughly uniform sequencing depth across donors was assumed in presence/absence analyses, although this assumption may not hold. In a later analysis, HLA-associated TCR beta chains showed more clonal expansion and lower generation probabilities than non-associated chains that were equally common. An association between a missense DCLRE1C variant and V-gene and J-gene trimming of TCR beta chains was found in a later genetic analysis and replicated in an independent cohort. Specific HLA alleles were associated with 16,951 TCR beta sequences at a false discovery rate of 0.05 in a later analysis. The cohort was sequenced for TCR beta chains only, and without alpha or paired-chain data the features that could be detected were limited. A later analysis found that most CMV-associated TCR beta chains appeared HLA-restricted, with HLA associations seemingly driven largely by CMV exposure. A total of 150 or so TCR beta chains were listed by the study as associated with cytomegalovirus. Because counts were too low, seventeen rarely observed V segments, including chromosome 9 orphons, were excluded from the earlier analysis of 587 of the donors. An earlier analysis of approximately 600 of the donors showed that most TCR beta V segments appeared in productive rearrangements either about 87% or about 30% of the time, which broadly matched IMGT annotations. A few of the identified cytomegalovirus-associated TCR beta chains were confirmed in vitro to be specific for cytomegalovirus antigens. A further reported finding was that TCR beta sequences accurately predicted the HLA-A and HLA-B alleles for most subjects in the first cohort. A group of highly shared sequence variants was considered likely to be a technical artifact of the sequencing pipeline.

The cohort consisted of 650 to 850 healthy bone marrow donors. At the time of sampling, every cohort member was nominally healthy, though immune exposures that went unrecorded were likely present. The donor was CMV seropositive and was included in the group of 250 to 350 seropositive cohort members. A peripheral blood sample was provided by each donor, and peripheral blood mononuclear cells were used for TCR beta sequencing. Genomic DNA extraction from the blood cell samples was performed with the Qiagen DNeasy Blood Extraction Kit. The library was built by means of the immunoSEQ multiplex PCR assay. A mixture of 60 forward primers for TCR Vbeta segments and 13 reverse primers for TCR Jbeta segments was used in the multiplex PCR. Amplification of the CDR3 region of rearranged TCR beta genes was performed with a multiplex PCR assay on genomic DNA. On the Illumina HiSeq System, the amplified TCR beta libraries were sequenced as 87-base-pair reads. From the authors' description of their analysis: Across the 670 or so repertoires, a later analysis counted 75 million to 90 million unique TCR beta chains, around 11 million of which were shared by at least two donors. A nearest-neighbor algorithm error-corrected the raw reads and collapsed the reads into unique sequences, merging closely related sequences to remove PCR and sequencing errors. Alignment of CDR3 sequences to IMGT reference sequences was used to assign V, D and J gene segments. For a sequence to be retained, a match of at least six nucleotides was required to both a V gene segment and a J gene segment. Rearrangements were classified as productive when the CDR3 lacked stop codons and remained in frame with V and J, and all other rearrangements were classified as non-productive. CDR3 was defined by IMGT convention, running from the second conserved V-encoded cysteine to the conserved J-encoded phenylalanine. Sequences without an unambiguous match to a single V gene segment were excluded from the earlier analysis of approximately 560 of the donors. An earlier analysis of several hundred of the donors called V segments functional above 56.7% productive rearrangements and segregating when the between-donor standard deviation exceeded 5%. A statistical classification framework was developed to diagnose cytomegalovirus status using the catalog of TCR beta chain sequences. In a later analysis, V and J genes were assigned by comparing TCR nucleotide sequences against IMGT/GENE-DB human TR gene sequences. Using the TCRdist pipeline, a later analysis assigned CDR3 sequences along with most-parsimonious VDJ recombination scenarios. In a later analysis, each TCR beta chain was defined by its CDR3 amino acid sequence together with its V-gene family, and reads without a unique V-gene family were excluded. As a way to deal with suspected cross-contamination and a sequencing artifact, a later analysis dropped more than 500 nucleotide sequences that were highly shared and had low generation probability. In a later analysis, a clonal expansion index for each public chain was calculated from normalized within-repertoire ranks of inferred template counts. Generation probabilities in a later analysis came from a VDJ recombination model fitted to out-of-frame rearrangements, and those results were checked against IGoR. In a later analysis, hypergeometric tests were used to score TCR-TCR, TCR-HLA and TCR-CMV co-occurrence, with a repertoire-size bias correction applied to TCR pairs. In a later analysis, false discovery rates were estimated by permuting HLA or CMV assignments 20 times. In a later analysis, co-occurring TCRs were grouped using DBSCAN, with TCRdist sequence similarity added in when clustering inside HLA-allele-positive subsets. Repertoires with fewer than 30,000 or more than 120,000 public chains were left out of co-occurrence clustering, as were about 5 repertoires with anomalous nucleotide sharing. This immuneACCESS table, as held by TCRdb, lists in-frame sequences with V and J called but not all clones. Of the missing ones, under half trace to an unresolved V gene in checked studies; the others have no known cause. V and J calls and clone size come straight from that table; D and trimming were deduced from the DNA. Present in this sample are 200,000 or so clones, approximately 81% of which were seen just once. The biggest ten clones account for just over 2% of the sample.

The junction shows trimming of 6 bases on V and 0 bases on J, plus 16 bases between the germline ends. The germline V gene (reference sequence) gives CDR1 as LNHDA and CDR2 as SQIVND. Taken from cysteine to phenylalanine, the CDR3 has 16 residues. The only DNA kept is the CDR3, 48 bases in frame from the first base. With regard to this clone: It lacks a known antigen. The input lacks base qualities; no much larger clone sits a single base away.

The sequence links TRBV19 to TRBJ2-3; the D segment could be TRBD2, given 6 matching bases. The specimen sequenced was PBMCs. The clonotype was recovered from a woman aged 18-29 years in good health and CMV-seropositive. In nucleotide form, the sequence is TGTGCCAGTAGCTTAGGACTGGGGGGTAGCACAGATACGCAGTATTTT. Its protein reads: CASSLGLGGSTDTQYF. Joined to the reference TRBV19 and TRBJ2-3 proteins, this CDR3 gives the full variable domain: DGGITQSPKYLFRKEGQNVTLSCEQNLNHDAMYWYRQDPGQGLRLIYYSQIVNDFQKGDIAEGYSVSREKKESFPLTVTSAQKNPTAFYLCASSLGLGGSTDTQYFGPGTRLTVL.